Shown below are 29 T cell receptor beta chains from a single sample sequenced in a study of beta chain features in type 1 diabetes. Expressed TCRB transcripts were sequenced after all isolated RNA was converted to cDNA. Here immunoSEQ multiplex PCR was the method, and the copy in TCRdb shows in-frame clones only, minus some. The sample holds 860,000 or so clones, 15% to 20% seen once. Sequencing was done on a sample of naive CD4+ T cells from blood. Receptors were obtained from a woman under 30 in good health.

This clone appeared many times. This chain connects TRBV28 to TRBJ2-3, with 9 bases matching TRBD1. The CDR3 totals 14 residues. The germline V gene encodes CDR1 MDHEN and CDR2 SYDVKM. V was pared by 4 bases and J by 6 bases, with 5 bases of the junction left unmatched. CDR3 protein: CASSSGQGLDTQYF. The CDR3 nucleotides are TGTGCCAGCAGTTCGGGACAGGGTCTTGATACGCAGTATTTT.

This clone occurred a few times. The rearrangement links TRBV18 to TRBJ2-7, with D tentatively TRBD1 (6 bases). Looked up from germline, CDR1 is KGHSH and CDR2 is LQKENI. The V end was cut by 6 bases, the J end by 4 bases, with 13 bases between. The CDR3 totals 13 residues. The CDR3 loop is CASSRTAGYEQYF. In nucleotides, the CDR3 is TGTGCCAGCTCGCGGACAGCTGGATACGAGCAGTACTTC.

This chain joins TRBV10-3 and TRBJ2-3; D is perhaps TRBD1 (5 bases). The CDR3 extends over 15 amino acids. From germline, CDR1 is ENHRY and CDR2 SYGVKD. Trimming took 4 bases from V and 0 from J, leaving 11 bases between them. DNA for the CDR3: TGTGCCATCAGTGGGAAAAGACAGAGCACAGATACGCAGTATTTT. It is translated as CAISGKRQSTDTQYF.

The CDR3 spells CASSPSLYTGELFF. The CDR3 coding sequence is TGTGCCAGCAGCCCTTCGCTATACACCGGGGAGCTGTTTTTT. V gene TRBV9 combines with J gene TRBJ2-2; no clear D. With 4 bases removed from V and 3 bases from J, the gap between germline ends came to 10 bases. CDR3 length: 14 amino acids. CDR1 is SGDLS, CDR2 YYNGEE, per germline.

This clone was found a few times. The genes are TRBV7-2 and TRBJ2-5; D is uncertain. The germline V and J ends were trimmed by 3 bases and 5 bases, with 10 bases remaining between them. CDR1 and CDR2 (germline): SGHTA, FQGNSA. The CDR3 length is 13 residues. CDR3 bases: TGTGCCAGCAGCTTGTTTACCGGGGAGACCCAGTACTTC. Protein: CASSLFTGETQYF.

This clone turned up a few times. The chain combines TRBV23-1 with TRBJ1-1; 9 bases fit TRBD1. TRBV23-1 qualifies as an ORF whose function is uncertain. Trimming removed 9 bases from V and 4 bases from J; junction bases left unmatched: 3. The CDR3 sequence is 12 residues long. For the CDR3, the DNA is TGCGCCAGGGACAGGGGTAGCACTGAAGCTTTCTTT. Its translation: CARDRGSTEAFF.

This clone was counted between two and nine times. This chain uses TRBV20-1 with TRBJ2-3; D gene uncertain. V shed 4 bases and J shed 4 bases, with 6 bases lying between them. Germline V gives CDR1 DFQATT, CDR2 SNEGSKA (reference sequence). The CDR3 consists of 11 residues. DNA for the CDR3: TGCAGTGCTATCCCCCCAGATACGCAGTATTTT. Encoded protein: CSAIPPDTQYF.

A few counts support this clone. The chain couples TRBV7-2 to TRBJ1-5; possibly TRBD1 for D (6 bases). This CDR3 is built from 14 residues. Trimming took 4 bases from V and 3 from J, leaving 10 bases between them. Germline V gene data show CDR1 as SGHTA and CDR2 as FQGNSA. The CDR3 spells CASSSDRNNQPQHF. The CDR3 nucleotides read TGTGCCAGCAGCTCGGACAGAAACAATCAGCCCCAGCATTTT.

The chain employs TRBV28 and TRBJ2-7; 7 bases match TRBD1. This CDR3 has 14 amino acids. Germline V gene lookup returns CDR1 MDHEN and CDR2 SYDVKM. Germline trimming cut 5 bases from V and 4 bases from J; bases unmatched to any gene: 8. CDR3 nucleotides: TGTGCCAGCAGTCGATCCGGGACAGTTTACGAGCAGTACTTC. Its translation is CASSRSGTVYEQYF.

This sequence joins TRBV29-1 and TRBJ2-3; TRBD1 matches at 9 bases. V lost 7 bases and J lost 0; bases outside the gene matches: 8. The CDR3 has 15 amino acids. Germline V gene lookup returns CDR1 SQVTM and CDR2 ANQGSEA. The CDR3 loop reads CSARQGVLSTDTQYF. CDR3 coding DNA: TGCAGCGCCCGACAGGGGGTTCTTAGCACAGATACGCAGTATTTT.

V is TRBV6-6 and J is TRBJ2-1; D may be TRBD2 (7 bases). Germline V gene sequence: CDR1 MNHNY, CDR2 SVGAGI (reference sequence). This CDR3 has 16 amino acids. V dropped 3 bases and J dropped 0 bases, with 12 bases sitting between them. Here the CDR3 reads CASSYAGASSYNEQFF. CDR3 nucleotides: TGTGCCAGCAGTTATGCGGGGGCGAGCTCCTACAATGAGCAGTTCTTC.

The V call is TRBV7-2, the J call TRBJ2-7; the D is unclear. The CDR3 is 16 residues long. The germline gives CDR1 SGHTA, CDR2 FQGNSA. Deletions cut 5 bases from V and 4 bases from J, with 21 bases between. For the CDR3, the DNA is TGTGCCAGCAGCCCGCCCAGTGGCCAGGCTGAGTACGAGCAGTACTTC. Translation gives CASSPPSGQAEYEQYF.

This clone was found a few times. The sample holds other DNA sequences that translate to the same CDR3. This rearrangement joins TRBV18 to TRBJ2-7, with TRBD2 matching over 8 bases. CDR3 length equals 14 residues. With 3 bases clipped from V and 1 base from J, the junction kept 2 bases outside the gene matches. CDR1 and CDR2 (germline): KGHSH, LQKENI. CDR3 DNA: TGTGCCAGCTCACCGGGCGGGAGGTCCTACGAGCAGTACTTC. Amino acid sequence: CASSPGGRSYEQYF.

The chain employs TRBV11-2 and TRBJ1-2; D uncertain. The germline V and J ends were trimmed by 2 bases and 5 bases, with 12 bases remaining between them. This CDR3 has 14 residues. The V gene's germline CDR1 is SGHAT and CDR2 FQNNGV. The CDR3: CASSLRHGDYGYTF. The DNA of the CDR3 is TGTGCCAGCAGCTTAAGGCACGGGGATTATGGCTACACCTTC.

The chain joins TRBV6-1 to TRBJ1-4, with D unclear. The germline V gene encodes CDR1 MNHNS and CDR2 SASEGT. The CDR3 runs 13 residues. The V end lost 3 bases, the J end lost 5 bases, and 7 bases lay between the germline ends. The CDR3 here is CASSELENEKLFF. Written as DNA, the CDR3 is TGTGCCAGCAGTGAGCTGGAGAATGAAAAACTGTTTTTT.

CDR3 amino acids: CASSPKAGVISLTYEQYF. The CDR3 nucleotides read TGTGCCAGCAGTCCAAAAGCGGGAGTCATTTCTTTAACCTACGAGCAGTACTTC. The genes are TRBV27 and TRBJ2-7; the match to TRBD2 covers 8 bases. Germline values: CDR1 MNHEY, CDR2 SMNVEV (reference sequence). CDR3 length equals 18 residues. V shed 5 bases and J 2 bases; nucleotides not matched to a gene: 17.

There are a few counts of this clone. The V gene is TRBV19, the J gene TRBJ1-1; D is unresolved. V shed 2 bases and J shed 8 bases, with 12 bases lying between them. This CDR3 comprises 13 residues. Germline loops: CDR1 LNHDA, CDR2 SQIVND (reference sequence). CDR3 nucleotides: TGTGCCAGTAGTATAAGGTCGGGGTCGGAAGCTTTCTTT. It yields the protein CASSIRSGSEAFF.

J is TRBJ2-5 and V is TRBV5-1; D is ambiguous. The CDR3 sequence is 11 residues long. V gave up 4 bases and J gave up 2 bases, with 3 bases separating them. Germline CDR1 SGHRS, CDR2 YFSETQ. The CDR3 sequence is CASSIQETQYF. Here the CDR3 DNA reads TGCGCCAGCAGCATTCAAGAGACCCAGTACTTC.

V gene TRBV7-8 combines with J gene TRBJ2-4, with a tentative D call TRBD2 (6 bases). Trimming took off 4 bases at V and 6 bases at J, with 10 bases between the two ends. The CDR3 sequence is 13 residues long. Germline V gives CDR1 SGHVS, CDR2 FQNEAQ. Here the CDR3 DNA reads TGTGCCAGCAGCTATCGACTAGGAAACATTCAGTACTTC. Its translation is CASSYRLGNIQYF.

This clone was found a few times. The rearrangement joins TRBV7-2 to TRBJ2-7; perhaps TRBD2 as D (6 bases). With 5 bases removed from V and 2 bases from J, the gap between germline ends came to 19 bases. The CDR3 contains 16 residues. Germline lookup yields CDR1 SGHTA and CDR2 FQGNSA. CDR3 nucleotide sequence: TGTGCCAGCAGCCTGCCACCGGGTAGCGGAGCCTACGAGCAGTACTTC. It specifies CASSLPPGSGAYEQYF. The full variable domain, with the rest looked up from reference TRBV7-2 and TRBJ2-7, is GAGVSQSPSNKVTEKGKDVELRCDPISGHTALYWYRQSLGQGLEFLIYFQGNSAPDKSGLPSDRFSAERTGGSVSTLTIQRTQQEDSAVYLCASSLPPGSGAYEQYFGPGTRLTVT.

The chain uses TRBV9 and TRBJ2-1; 7 bases match TRBD2. Germline CDR1 is SGDLS and CDR2 is YYNGEE. Trimming at V came to 2 bases and at J to 6 bases, leaving 5 bases not matched to a gene. This CDR3 has 14 residues. CDR3 nucleotides: TGTGCCAGCAGCGTTACTAGCGCCGGCAATGAGCAGTTCTTC. Translated: CASSVTSAGNEQFF.

The rearrangement uses TRBV11-2 and TRBJ2-1; TRBD2 matches at 7 bases. Per the germline V gene, CDR1 is SGHAT and CDR2 is FQNNGV. The ends lost 8 bases at V and 7 bases at J; junction bases unmatched: 17. The CDR3 has 16 amino acids. CDR3 coding DNA: TGTGCCAGCCACATTGGGGGAGGGATTACAAGGAATGAGCAGTTCTTC. Its protein is CASHIGGGITRNEQFF.

This clone showed up just a few times. The chain joins TRBV23-1 to TRBJ2-6; 9 nucleotides match TRBD1. TRBV23-1 is annotated as an ORF whose role is uncertain. The CDR3 covers 19 residues. The V gene end was trimmed by 6 bases and the J gene end by 4 bases; junction bases not matched to a gene: 16. The CDR3 loop is CASRHLIRDRGVGANVLTF. The CDR3 DNA is TGCGCCAGCAGACACCTGATAAGAGACAGGGGGGTCGGGGCCAACGTCCTGACTTTC.

The chain employs TRBV7-2 and TRBJ2-7; 10 nucleotides match TRBD1. The CDR3 spans 14 residues. Germline values: CDR1 SGHTA, CDR2 FQGNSA. With 5 bases clipped from V and 3 bases from J, the junction kept 4 bases outside the gene matches. The CDR3 loop is CASSAGTGVYEQYF. The CDR3 DNA sequence: TGTGCCAGCAGCGCCGGGACAGGGGTCTACGAGCAGTACTTC.

The chain employs TRBV5-4 and TRBJ2-4; tentative D call: TRBD2 (7 bases). Per germline, CDR1 SGHNT and CDR2 YYREEE (reference sequence). V was pared by 4 bases and J by 3 bases, with 17 bases between. The CDR3 runs 16 residues. CDR3 residues: CASSRGREYGKNIQYF. CDR3 sequence (DNA): TGTGCCAGCAGCCGGGGGCGGGAGTACGGCAAAAACATTCAGTACTTC. Supplemented by reference TRBV5-4 and TRBJ2-4, the full variable domain reads ETGVTQSPTHLIKTRGQQVTLRCSSQSGHNTVSWYQQALGQGPQFIFQYYREEENGRGNFPPRFSGLQFPNYSSELNVNALELDDSALYLCASSRGREYGKNIQYFGAGTRLSVL.

This rearrangement joins TRBV10-3 to TRBJ2-2, with TRBD2 as a possible D gene (6 bases). The germline CDR1 and CDR2 sequences are ENHRY and SYGVKD. V gave up 10 bases and J gave up 3 bases, with 12 bases separating them. CDR3 size: 13 residues. CDR3 in DNA: TGTGCCACCACTAGCTTTGACACCGGGGAGCTGTTTTTT. This gives the protein CATTSFDTGELFF.

The V call is TRBV5-4, the J call TRBJ2-3; 9 bases agree with TRBD2. The germline gives CDR1 SGHNT, CDR2 YYREEE (reference sequence). J lost 1 base, V lost 4 bases, and 4 bases had no gene match. This CDR3 is built from 15 residues. CDR3 amino acids: CASSRGGAGTDTQYF. The CDR3 DNA follows: TGTGCCAGCAGCCGCGGGGGGGCGGGCACAGATACGCAGTATTTT.

The chain is built from TRBV5-4 and TRBJ2-3; unclear D gene. This CDR3 comprises 12 residues. Germline V lookup: CDR1 SGHNT, CDR2 YYREEE (reference sequence). V lost 4 bases and J lost 5, with 8 bases in between. The DNA of the CDR3 is TGTGCCAGCAGCCCAGGAGTAGATACGCAGTATTTT. Amino acid sequence: CASSPGVDTQYF.

The chain links TRBV18 to TRBJ2-7; 8 nucleotides agree with TRBD1. CDR1 is KGHSH and CDR2 is LQKENI in the germline V gene. This CDR3 is built from 15 residues. J gave up 8 bases and V 3 bases, and 12 bases lay outside the gene matches. CDR3: CASSPDRGNPTKQYF. DNA of the CDR3: TGTGCCAGCTCACCCGACAGGGGAAATCCTACGAAGCAGTACTTC.